In its sample, the clone carrying this T cell receptor beta chain was seen a few times. What it recognizes is unknown. The CDR3 length is 18 residues. CDR1 is MDHEN, CDR2 SYDVKM, per germline. The V and J ends lost 4 bases and 0 bases, in that order; junction bases with no gene match: 9. The sample is drawn from a study of T cell repertoires in cytomegalovirus infection. Study as a whole: Indicated by public TCR beta signatures were CMV infection and matching HLA type.

A single record per CDR3 protein comes from TCRdb applying MiXCR to the reads. The table records a few hundred thousand distinct CDR3 sequences, approximately 17% of them present only once. Regarding the study as a whole: HLA-C-restricted CMV-specific TCR beta clonotypes were dominant in the ex vivo response.

This TCR came from a human donor in good health (CMV status not recorded). Some clones in this sample may be carry-over from other donors' samples. The chain recombines TRBV28 with TRBJ2-1; 10 positions agree with TRBD2. The sequenced sample consisted of CD8+ T cells from PBMCs. As DNA, the CDR3 is TGTGCCAGCAGTTCTAGCGGGGGCCTTGGGTCCTCCTACAATGAGCAGTTCTTC. As protein: CASSSSGGLGSSYNEQFF.